The 5 T cell receptor beta chains below come from one sample, sequenced in a study of T cell changes during pregnancy in multiple sclerosis (dated by TCRdb to about 2019). Library creation used the immunoSEQ multiplex PCR assay. The source is immuneACCESS, and TCRdb retained only in-frame sequences with V and J called. Part of the clones is not carried over; for the studies checked, unresolved V genes explain less than half of this, and the remainder is unexplained. Within this sample are 45,000 to 60,000 clones, with almost 95% of them counted one time only. Clones ranked in the top ten supply 0.65% to 0.7% of the sample. The specimen comprised CD4+ T cells from peripheral blood mononuclear cells, sampled in the third trimester of pregnancy. The receptors shown here come from a female donor with multiple sclerosis, enrolled in a pregnancy study.

V is TRBV5-8 and J is TRBJ2-7, with TRBD2 matching 8 bases. This CDR3 comprises 15 residues. Per the germline V gene, CDR1 is SGHTS and CDR2 is YDEGEE. Losses at the gene ends were 0 bases for V and 7 bases for J; bases not matched to a gene: 9. The CDR3 DNA reads TGTGCCAGCAGCTTGGAACTAGCGGATTGGGGGGAGCAGTACTTC. Translation: CASSLELADWGEQYF.

V and J are TRBV14 and TRBJ2-6, with D possibly being TRBD2 (6 bases). There are 17 residues in the CDR3. V was cut by 0 bases and J by 5 bases, with 14 bases left in between. CDR1 is SGHDN and CDR2 is FVKESK in the germline V gene. The CDR3 loop is CASSQDGRGPRANVLTF. CDR3 nucleotide sequence: TGTGCCAGCAGCCAAGATGGGCGGGGCCCCAGGGCCAACGTCCTGACTTTC.

V gene TRBV11-2 combines with J gene TRBJ2-7, with 10 bases lining up with TRBD2. Per the germline V gene, CDR1 is SGHAT and CDR2 is FQNNGV. The junction had 15 bases not matched to a gene; V was cut back by 5 bases and J by 2 bases. The CDR3 has 18 amino acids. The CDR3 DNA is TGTGCCAGCAGCCCGTCGGAGGGAATTAGCGGGAGGACCTACGAGCAGTACTTC. It is translated as CASSPSEGISGRTYEQYF.

The chain couples TRBV28 to TRBJ2-2; 8 nucleotides match TRBD2. CDR3 length: 15 residues. V lost 5 bases to trimming and J lost 4 bases; unmatched junction nucleotides: 6. Germline V lookup: CDR1 MDHEN, CDR2 SYDVKM. CDR3 bases: TGTGCCAGCAGTATAAAAGCGGGAGTCACCGGGGAGCTGTTTTTT. This sequence encodes CASSIKAGVTGELFF.

V and J are TRBV30 and TRBJ1-2, with 9 bases fitting TRBD1. V shed 5 bases, J shed 7 bases, and the junction held 11 bases outside the gene matches. Germline CDR1 GTSNPN, CDR2 SVGIG (reference sequence). The CDR3 is 14 amino acids. The CDR3 DNA sequence: TGTGCCTGGTATAGGGACAGGGCTTCTAGTGGCTACACCTTC. Its protein is CAWYRDRASSGYTF. Full variable domain (rest looked up from reference TRBV30 and TRBJ1-2): SQTIHQWPATLVQPVGSPLSLECTVEGTSNPNLYWYRQAAGRGLQLLFYSVGIGQISSEVPQNLSASRPQDRQFILSSKKLLLSDSGFYLCAWYRDRASSGYTFGSGTRLTVV.